This record concerns one T cell receptor beta chain sequence. TCRdb's table, derived via immunoSEQ multiplex PCR, lists solely in-frame clones and lacks some. The table has 200,000 to 250,000 clones, more than 75% seen once. This sample was taken from a study of Ad26.COV2.S vaccination and SARS-CoV-2 variants. CDR3 length: 15 residues. In germline, CDR1 is MDHEN, CDR2 SYDVKM. The V end was cut by 2 bases, the J end by 4 bases, with 11 bases between. The sample's treatment: about 20 received Ad26.COV2.S at low or high dose, single or two shots; about 5 received placebo; per-sample allocation not given. Sampling was done on day 63 after the first vaccine or placebo injection.

The chain combines TRBV28 with TRBJ1-4, with TRBD1 as a possible D gene (6 bases). Sample: peripheral blood, taken in a trial of Ad26.COV2.S vaccine versus placebo. The TCR sequence derives from a person aged 18-65 years who received the Ad26.COV2.S COVID-19 vaccine or a placebo. CDR3 loop: CASSLAGGGNEKLFF. CDR3 coding DNA: TGTGCCAGCAGTTTAGCCGGAGGGGGTAATGAAAAACTGTTTTTT.